This TCR beta chain was sequenced during a study of shared clonotypes between healthy human individuals. Per the original data handling: Junction-only sequences without quality scores came from ImmunoSEQ, so filtering differed. Method: immunoSEQ multiplex PCR; TCRdb's copy keeps in-frame clones and lacks some. V, J and clone size derive from that table, while D and trimming were established from the DNA sequence. The data show approximately 2.3 million clones, approximately 93% seen once. The CDR3 extends over 16 amino acids. V dropped 2 bases and J dropped 0 bases, with 14 bases sitting between them. Per the germline V gene, CDR1 is WSHSY and CDR2 is SAAADI.

The source is a man aged 18 to 30 in good health. Some clones in this sample may be carry-over from other donors' samples. The chain has TRBV10-2 and TRBJ2-7, with D possibly being TRBD2 (5 bases). Sequenced sample: naive CD4+ T cells from PBMCs. Regarding subset: CD45RA+ positively selected. CDR3 loop: CASSEVFPTSSYEQYF. In DNA form, the CDR3 reads TGCGCCAGCAGTGAGGTGTTCCCCACTAGCTCCTACGAGCAGTACTTC.